The clone carrying this TCR beta chain is a singleton in its sample. Its antigen remains unknown. The record originates from a study of T cell responses to AZD1222 COVID-19 vaccine. Libraries were prepared by immunoSEQ multiplex PCR; TCRdb keeps only in-frame clonotypes and omits some of them. The sample includes about 130,000 clones, approximately 92% seen only once; the top ten take 6.5% to 8.5%. Study results and caveats: A mostly white British donor set with more females was recruited, and clonal diversity was possibly underestimated.

V was cut by 6 bases and J by 10 bases, with 19 bases left in between. CDR1 and CDR2 (germline): MNHNY, SVGAGI (reference sequence). The CDR3 is 14 residues long. The receptor was derived from an adult who received the AZD1222 COVID-19 vaccine. The material sequenced was peripheral blood, taken 28 days after the second AZD1222 dose. This chain joins TRBV6-6 and TRBJ2-1, with D possibly being TRBD1 or TRBD2 (5 bases each). CDR3 sequence: CASSPGTIGWEQFF. The CDR3 DNA reads as TGTGCCAGCAGCCCCGGGACCATAGGTTGGGAGCAGTTCTTC.